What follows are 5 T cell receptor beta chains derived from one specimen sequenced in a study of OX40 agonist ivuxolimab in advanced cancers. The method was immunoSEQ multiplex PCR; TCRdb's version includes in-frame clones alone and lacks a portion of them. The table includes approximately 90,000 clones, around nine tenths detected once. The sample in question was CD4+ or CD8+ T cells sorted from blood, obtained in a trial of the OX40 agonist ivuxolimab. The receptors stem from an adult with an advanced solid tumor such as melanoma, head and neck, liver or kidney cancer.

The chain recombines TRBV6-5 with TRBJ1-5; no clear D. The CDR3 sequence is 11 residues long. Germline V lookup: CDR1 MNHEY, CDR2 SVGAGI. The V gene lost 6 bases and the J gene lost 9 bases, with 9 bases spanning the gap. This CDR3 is CASSTRGPQHF. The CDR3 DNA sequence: TGTGCCAGCAGCACACGAGGGCCCCAGCATTTT.

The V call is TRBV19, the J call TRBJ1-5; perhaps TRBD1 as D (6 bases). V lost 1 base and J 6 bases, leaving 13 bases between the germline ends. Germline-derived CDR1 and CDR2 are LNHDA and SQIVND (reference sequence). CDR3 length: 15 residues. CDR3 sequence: CASSIVRPGVQPQHF. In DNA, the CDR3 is TGTGCCAGTAGTATAGTGCGGCCAGGGGTTCAGCCCCAGCATTTT.

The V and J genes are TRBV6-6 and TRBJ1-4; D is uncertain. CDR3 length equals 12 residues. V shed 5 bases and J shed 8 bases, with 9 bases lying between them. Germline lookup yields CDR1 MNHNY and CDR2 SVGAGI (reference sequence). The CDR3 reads CASSRNFEKLFF. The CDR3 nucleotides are TGTGCCAGCAGTCGAAACTTCGAAAAACTGTTTTTT.

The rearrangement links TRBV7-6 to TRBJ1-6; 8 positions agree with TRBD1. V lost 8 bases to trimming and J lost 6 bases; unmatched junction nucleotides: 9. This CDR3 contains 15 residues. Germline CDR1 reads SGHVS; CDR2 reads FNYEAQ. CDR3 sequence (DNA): TGTGCCAGCTCAAAAGGACAGGGCCTTAATTCACCCCTCCACTTT. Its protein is CASSKGQGLNSPLHF.

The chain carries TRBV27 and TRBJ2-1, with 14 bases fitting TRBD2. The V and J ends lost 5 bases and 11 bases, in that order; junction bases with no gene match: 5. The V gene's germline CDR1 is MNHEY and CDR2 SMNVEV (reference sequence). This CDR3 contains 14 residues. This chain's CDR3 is CASSEGLAGDQQFF. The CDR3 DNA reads TGTGCCAGCAGTGAGGGACTAGCGGGGGATCAGCAGTTCTTC.